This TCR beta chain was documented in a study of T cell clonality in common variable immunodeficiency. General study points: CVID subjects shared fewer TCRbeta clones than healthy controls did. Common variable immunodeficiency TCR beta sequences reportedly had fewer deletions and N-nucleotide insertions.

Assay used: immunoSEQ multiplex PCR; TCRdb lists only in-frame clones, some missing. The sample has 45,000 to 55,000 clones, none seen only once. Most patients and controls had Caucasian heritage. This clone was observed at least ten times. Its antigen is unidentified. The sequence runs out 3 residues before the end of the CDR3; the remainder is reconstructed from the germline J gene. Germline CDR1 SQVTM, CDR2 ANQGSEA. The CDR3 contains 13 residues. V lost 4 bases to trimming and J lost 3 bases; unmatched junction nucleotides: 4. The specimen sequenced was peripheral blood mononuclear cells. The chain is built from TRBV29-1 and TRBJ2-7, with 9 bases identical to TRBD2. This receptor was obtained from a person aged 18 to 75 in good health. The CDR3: CSVGLAGNYEQYF. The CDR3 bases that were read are TGCAGCGTTGGGCTAGCGGGAAACTACGAG.